This TCR beta chain is from a study of CD8+ T cells in alopecia areata. Overall study context: Twice daily, treated patients received 5 to 10 mg of oral tofacitinib. A 6-month period off drug followed tofacitinib, which lasted 6 to 18 months.

Notes on this clone: Its matching antigen is unknown.

Study-level results: Especially in alopecia totalis/universalis, lesional scalp showed greater clonality than normal scalp did. Only one nonresponder was present, which leaves the link between baseline CD8+ expansion and response uncertain.

Trimming removed 5 bases at V and 6 bases at J, with 12 bases between. The germline V gene encodes CDR1 MGHDK and CDR2 SYGVNS. The CDR3 has 13 residues. cDNA reverse transcribed from extracted RNA served as the sequencing template. This table comes from immunoSEQ multiplex PCR, and its TCRdb copy is limited to in-frame clones, with some not included. The sample lists a few hundred thousand clones; 60% were seen once. Treatment specified: oral pan-JAK inhibitor, 5-10 mg twice daily. The sequences come from CD4+ T cells sorted from blood, collected around week 54, from a patient treated with tofacitinib. The chain links TRBV25-1 to TRBJ2-3, with a possible D match to TRBD1 (5 bases). This receptor was identified in a human donor with alopecia areata. Here the CDR3 reads CASSRQTPDTQYF. The CDR3 bases are TGTGCCAGCAGTAGACAGACCCCGGATACGCAGTATTTT.